This record covers a single TCR beta chain. No antigen is known for it. TCRdb re-analysed the reads in MiXCR, keeping a single row per CDR3 protein. The table shows under 150,000 distinct CDR3 sequences, with around 25% occurring only once. The data derive from a study of T cell repertoires in cytomegalovirus infection. The sequence was obtained from a human donor in good health (CMV status not recorded). Some clones in this sample may be carry-over from other donors' samples. Sequencing was carried out using PBMCs, sequenced either directly or after in vitro stimulation (not recorded which).

CDR3 sequence: CASSPTGWSSYEQYF. CDR3 DNA: TGTGCCAGCAGCCCGACAGGGTGGAGCTCCTACGAGCAGTACTTC. The genes are TRBV7-9 and TRBJ2-7; TRBD1 matches at 7 bases. The CDR3 extends over 15 amino acids. From germline, CDR1 is SEHNR and CDR2 FQNEAQ (reference sequence). V trimming: 5 bases; J trimming: 0 bases; junction bases outside the gene matches: 7. Complete variable domain (other parts from reference TRBV7-9 and TRBJ2-7): DTGVSQNPRHKITKRGQNVTFRCDPISEHNRLYWYRQTLGQGPEFLTYFQNEAQLEKSRLLSDRFSAERPKGSFSTLEIQRTEQGDSAMYLCASSPTGWSSYEQYFGPGTRLTVT.